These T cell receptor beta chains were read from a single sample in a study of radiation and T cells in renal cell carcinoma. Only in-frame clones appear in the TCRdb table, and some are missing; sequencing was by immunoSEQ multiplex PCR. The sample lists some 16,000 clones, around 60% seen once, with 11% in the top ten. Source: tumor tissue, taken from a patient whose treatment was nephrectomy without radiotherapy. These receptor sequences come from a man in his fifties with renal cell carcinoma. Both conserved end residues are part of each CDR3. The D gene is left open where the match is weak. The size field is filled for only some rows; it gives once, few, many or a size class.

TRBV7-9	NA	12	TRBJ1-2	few	TGTGCCAGCAGCGCTGACAGCCATGGCTACACCTTC	CASSADSHGYTF
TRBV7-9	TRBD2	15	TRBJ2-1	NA	TGTGCCAGCAGCCCATCTAGCGGGAGTTACAATGAGCAGTTCTTC	CASSPSSGSYNEQFF
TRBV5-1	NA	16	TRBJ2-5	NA	TGCGCCAGCAGCTTTGGACTGGCTCGTATGGCGGAGACCCAGTACTTC	CASSFGLARMAETQYF
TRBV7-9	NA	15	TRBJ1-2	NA	TGTGCCAGCAGCTTCACACAGGGACCTAACTATGGCTACACCTTC	CASSFTQGPNYGYTF
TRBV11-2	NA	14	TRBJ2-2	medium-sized	TGTGCCAGCAGCTTAGTCTCCCTCACCGGGGAGCTGTTTTTT	CASSLVSLTGELFF
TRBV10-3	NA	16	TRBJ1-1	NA	TGTGCCATCAGTGAACGGGTACAGGGCGAGGGCACTGAAGCTTTCTTT	CAISERVQGEGTEAFF
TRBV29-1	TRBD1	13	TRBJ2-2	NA	TGCAGCGCCACAGGGGGGAAGGCCGGGGAGCTGTTTTTT	CSATGGKAGELFF
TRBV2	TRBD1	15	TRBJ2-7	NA	TGTGCCAGCAGGACGCAGGGGGCTCATGCGTACGAGCAGTACTTC	CASRTQGAHAYEQYF
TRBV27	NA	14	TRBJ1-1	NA	TGTGCCAGCAGTTTAGTAGCAGTGAACACTGAAGCTTTCTTT	CASSLVAVNTEAFF
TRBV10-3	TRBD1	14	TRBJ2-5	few	TGTGCCATCAGTGAGTCCATAGGGGGCAAGACCCAGTACTTC	CAISESIGGKTQYF
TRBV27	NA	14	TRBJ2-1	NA	TGTGCCAGCAGTCGACCCGGGTCCTACAATGAGCAGTTCTTC	CASSRPGSYNEQFF
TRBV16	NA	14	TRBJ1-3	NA	TGTGCCAGCAGCCAATCCAGGGCTGGAAACACCATATATTTT	CASSQSRAGNTIYF
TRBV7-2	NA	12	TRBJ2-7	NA	TGTGCCAGCAGCTTAGATTTGGGCGAGCAGTACTTC	CASSLDLGEQYF
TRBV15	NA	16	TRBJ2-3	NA	TGTGCCACCAGCCCCAGGCCAGGGGCCAAAACAGATACGCAGTATTTT	CATSPRPGAKTDTQYF
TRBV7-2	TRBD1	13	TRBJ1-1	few	TGTGCCAGCAGCCAGGGGGCGAACACTGAAGCTTTCTTT	CASSQGANTEAFF
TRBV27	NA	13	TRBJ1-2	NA	TGTGCCAGCACAGCAGGGGCTAACTATGGCTACACCTTC	CASTAGANYGYTF
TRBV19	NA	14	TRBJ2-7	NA	TGTGCCAGTAGTATGGGATCCGATCTATACGAGCAGTACTTC	CASSMGSDLYEQYF
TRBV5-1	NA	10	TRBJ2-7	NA	TGCGCCAGAGGGGATTACGAGCAGTACTTC	CARGDYEQYF
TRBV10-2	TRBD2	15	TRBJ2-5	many	TGCGCCAGCAGTGAGTCTAGCGGGGGTGAAGAGACCCAGTACTTC	CASSESSGGEETQYF
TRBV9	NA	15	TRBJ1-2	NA	TGTGCCAGCAGCGACGGGAGGGGAGTGGACTATGGCTACACCTTC	CASSDGRGVDYGYTF
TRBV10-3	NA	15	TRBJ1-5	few	TGTGCCATCAGGGACGGGTGGGATGGCAATCAGCCCCAGCATTTT	CAIRDGWDGNQPQHF
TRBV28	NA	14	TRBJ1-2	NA	TGTGCCACCTGTACGACAGAACGTAACTATGGCTACACCTTC	CATCTTERNYGYTF
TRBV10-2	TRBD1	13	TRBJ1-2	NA	TGCGCCAGCAGTGGTGACAGGGGAGGAGGCTACACCTTC	CASSGDRGGGYTF
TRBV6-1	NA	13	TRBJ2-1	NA	TGTGCCAGCAGTGAAAGTGCGTACAATGAGCAGTTCTTC	CASSESAYNEQFF
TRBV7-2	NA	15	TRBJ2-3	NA	TGTGCCAGCAGCCCTGCCCTCATTTCCACAGATACGCAGTATTTT	CASSPALISTDTQYF
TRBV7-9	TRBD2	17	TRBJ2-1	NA	TGTGCCAGCAGCTTAGCGGGCGGGGGAAGCTCCTACAATGAGCAGTTCTTC	CASSLAGGGSSYNEQFF
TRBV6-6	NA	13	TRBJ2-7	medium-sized	TGTGCCAGCAGTTACCCCGGCAGGGACGAGCAGTACTTC	CASSYPGRDEQYF
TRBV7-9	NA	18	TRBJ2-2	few	TGTGCCAGCAGCGAAATCCGCGGCAGGATCGTTGACACCGGGGAGCTGTTTTTT	CASSEIRGRIVDTGELFF
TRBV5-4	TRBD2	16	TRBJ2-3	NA	TGTGCCAGCAGCCGTTCTAGCGGGGGGGCGGAAGATACGCAGTATTTT	CASSRSSGGAEDTQYF
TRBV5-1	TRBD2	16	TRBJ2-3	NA	TGCGCCAGCAGCTTGGGGGTAGCGGGGTTCACAGATACGCAGTATTTT	CASSLGVAGFTDTQYF
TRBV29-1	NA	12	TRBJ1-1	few	TGCAGCGTTGAGTGGGGGGAAACTGAAGCTTTCTTT	CSVEWGETEAFF
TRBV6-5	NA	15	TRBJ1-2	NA	TGTGCCAGCAGTTACTCGCGGATTCTTAACTATGGCTACACCTTC	CASSYSRILNYGYTF
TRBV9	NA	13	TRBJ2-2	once	TGTGCCAGCAGCGTAGCTGATTTCCGGGAGCTGTTTTTT	CASSVADFRELFF
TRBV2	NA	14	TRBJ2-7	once	TGTGCCAGCAGTTCCGGGACCGACCGCTACGAGCAGTACTTC	CASSSGTDRYEQYF
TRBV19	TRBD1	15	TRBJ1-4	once	TGTGCCAGTAGTATCGGAGGGGACAGGCATGAAAAACTGTTTTTT	CASSIGGDRHEKLFF
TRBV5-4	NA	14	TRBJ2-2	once	TGTGCCAGCAGCGATGTTGTGAGCACCGGGGAGCTGTTTTTT	CASSDVVSTGELFF
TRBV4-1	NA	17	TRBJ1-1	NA	TGCGCCAGCAGCCAAGATGGGGGACGCGCTGGGAACACTGAAGCTTTCTTT	CASSQDGGRAGNTEAFF
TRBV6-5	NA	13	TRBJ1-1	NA	TGTGCCAGCAGTTACTCCAGGAACACTGAAGCTTTCTTT	CASSYSRNTEAFF
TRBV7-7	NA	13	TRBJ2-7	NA	TGTGCTAGCAGCTTAGATGAACAGCGAGAGCAGTACTTC	CASSLDEQREQYF
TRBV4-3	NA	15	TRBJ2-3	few	TGCGCCAGCAGCCTTAGAAGTGACGGTATGGATACGCAGTATTTT	CASSLRSDGMDTQYF
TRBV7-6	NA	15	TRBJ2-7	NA	TGTGCCAGCAGCGCCTCAGGCGGGCGGAGCTACGAGCAGTACTTC	CASSASGGRSYEQYF
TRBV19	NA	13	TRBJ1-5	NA	TGTGCCAGTAGTGAAGCTGGCAATCAGCCCCAGCATTTT	CASSEAGNQPQHF
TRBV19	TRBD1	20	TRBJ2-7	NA	TGTGCCAGTAGTATAGCATACTGGGGACAGGGGGCGAGCACCTCCTACGAGCAGTACTTC	CASSIAYWGQGASTSYEQYF
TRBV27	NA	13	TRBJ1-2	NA	TGTGCCAGCAGTCCGGGAGTAGGCTATGGCTACACCTTC	CASSPGVGYGYTF
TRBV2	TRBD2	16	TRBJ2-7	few	TGTGCCAGCAGCCTCTCCTCTCTAGCGGGAGGGCGGGAGCAGTACTTC	CASSLSSLAGGREQYF
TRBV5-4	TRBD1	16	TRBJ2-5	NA	TGTGCCAGCAGCTTAACCGGGACAGGCCTCCAAGAGACCCAGTACTTC	CASSLTGTGLQETQYF
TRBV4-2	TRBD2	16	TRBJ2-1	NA	TGTGCCAGCAGCCGGGTTATAGCGGGCTTAGGCAATGAGCAGTTCTTC	CASSRVIAGLGNEQFF
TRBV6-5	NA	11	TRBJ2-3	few	TGTGCCAGCAGTGCGACAGATACGCAGTATTTT	CASSATDTQYF
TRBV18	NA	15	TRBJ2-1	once	TGTGCCAGCTCACCAGGAACAGGGAAGCTCAATGAGCAGTTCTTC	CASSPGTGKLNEQFF
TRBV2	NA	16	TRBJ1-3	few	TGTGCCAGCGTTCGGGAGGGTATAAACTCTGGAAACACCATATATTTT	CASVREGINSGNTIYF
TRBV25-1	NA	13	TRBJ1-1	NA	TGTGCCAGCAGTGAATTGCGGGATACTGAAGCTTTCTTT	CASSELRDTEAFF
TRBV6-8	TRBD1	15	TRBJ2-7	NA	TGTGCCAGCAGTTACAAAGGACAGGCTTCCTACGAGCAGTACTTC	CASSYKGQASYEQYF
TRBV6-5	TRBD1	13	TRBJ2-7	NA	TGTGCCAGCAGGGGGACAGGGCGTGGAGAGCAGTACTTC	CASRGTGRGEQYF
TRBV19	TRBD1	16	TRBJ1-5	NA	TGTGCCAGTAGTGGAACCGGGACAGGGGGCTTCCAGCCCCAGCATTTT	CASSGTGTGGFQPQHF
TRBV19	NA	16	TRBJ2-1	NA	TGTGCCAGCTCTATAGAGGGGCTGAGCTCCTACAATGAGCAGTTCTTC	CASSIEGLSSYNEQFF
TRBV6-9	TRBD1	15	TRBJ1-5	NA	TGTGCCAGCATTGACCGGGACAGGCGACCGGGGCCCCAGCATTTT	CASIDRDRRPGPQHF
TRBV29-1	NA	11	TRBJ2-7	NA	TGCAGCGTTGTCGGGGGTTACGAGCAGTACTTC	CSVVGGYEQYF
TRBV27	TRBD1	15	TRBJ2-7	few	TGTGCCAGCAAAGTGGGACAGCAGAGCTCCTACGAGCAGTACTTC	CASKVGQQSSYEQYF
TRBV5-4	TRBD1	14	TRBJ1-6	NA	TGTGCCAGCAGCTTGAGGGCAGGGGGCACACCCCTCCACTTT	CASSLRAGGTPLHF
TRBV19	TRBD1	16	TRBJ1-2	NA	TGTGCCAGTCATCCGGGACAGGGGATTCCTAGCTATGGCTACACCTTC	CASHPGQGIPSYGYTF